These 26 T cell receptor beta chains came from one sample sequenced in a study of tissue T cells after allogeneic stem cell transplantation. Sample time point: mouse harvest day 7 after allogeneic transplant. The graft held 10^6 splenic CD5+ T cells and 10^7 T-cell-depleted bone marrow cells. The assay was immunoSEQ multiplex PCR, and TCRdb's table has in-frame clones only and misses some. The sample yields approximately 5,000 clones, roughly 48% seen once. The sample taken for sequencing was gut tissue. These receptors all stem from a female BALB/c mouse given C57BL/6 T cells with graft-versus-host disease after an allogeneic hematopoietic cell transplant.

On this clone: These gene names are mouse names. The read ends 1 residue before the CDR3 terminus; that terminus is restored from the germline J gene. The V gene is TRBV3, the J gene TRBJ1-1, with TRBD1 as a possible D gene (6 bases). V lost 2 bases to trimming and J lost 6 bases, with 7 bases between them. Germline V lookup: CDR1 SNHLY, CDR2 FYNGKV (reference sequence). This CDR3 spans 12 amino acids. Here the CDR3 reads CASSLQGPEVFF. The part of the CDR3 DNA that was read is TGTGCCAGCAGCTTACAGGGGCCAGAAGTCTTC. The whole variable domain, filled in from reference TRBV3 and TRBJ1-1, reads GPKVLQIPSHQIIDMGQMVTLNCDPVSNHLYFYWYKQILGQQMEFLVNFYNGKVMEKSKLFKDQFSVERPDGSYFTLKIQPTALEDSAVYFCASSLQGPEVFFGKGTRLTVV.

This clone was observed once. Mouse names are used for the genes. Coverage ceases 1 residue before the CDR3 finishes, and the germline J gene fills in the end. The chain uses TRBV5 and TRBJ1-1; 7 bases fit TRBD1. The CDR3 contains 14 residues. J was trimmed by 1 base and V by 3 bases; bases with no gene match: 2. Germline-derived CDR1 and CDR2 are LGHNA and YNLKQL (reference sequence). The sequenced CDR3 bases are TGTGCCAGCAGCCACCGGACAGGGAACACAGAAGTCTTC. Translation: CASSHRTGNTEVF. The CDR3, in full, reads CASSHRTGNTEVFF.

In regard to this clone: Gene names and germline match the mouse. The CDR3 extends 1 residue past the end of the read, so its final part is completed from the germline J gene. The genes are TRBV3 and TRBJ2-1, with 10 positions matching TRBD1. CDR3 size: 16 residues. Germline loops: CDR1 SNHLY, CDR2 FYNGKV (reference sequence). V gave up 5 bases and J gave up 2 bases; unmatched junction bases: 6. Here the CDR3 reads CASSPRDRGDYAEQFF. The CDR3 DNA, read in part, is TGTGCCAGCAGCCCCCGGGACAGGGGAGACTATGCTGAGCAGTTC.

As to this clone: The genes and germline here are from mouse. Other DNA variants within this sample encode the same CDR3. The sequenced part of the CDR3 DNA is TGTGCCAGCAGTCGACAGGGTGCAAACTCCGACTACACC. Protein sequence: CASSRQGANSDYT. The full CDR3 reads CASSRQGANSDYTF. The rearrangement joins TRBV26 to TRBJ1-2, with 7 bases aligning to TRBD1. The read halts 1 residue ahead of the CDR3 end, with the missing end drawn from the germline J gene. There are 14 residues in the CDR3. Trimming at V came to 4 bases and at J to 0 bases, leaving 2 bases not matched to a gene. Germline V CDR1 and CDR2: KGHPV, FQNQEV (reference sequence).

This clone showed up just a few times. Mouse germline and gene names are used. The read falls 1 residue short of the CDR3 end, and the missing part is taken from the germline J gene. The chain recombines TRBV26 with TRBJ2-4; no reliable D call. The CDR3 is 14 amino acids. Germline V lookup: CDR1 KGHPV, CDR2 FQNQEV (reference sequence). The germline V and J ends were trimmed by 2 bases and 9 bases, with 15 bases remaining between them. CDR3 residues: CASSLATQSPTLYF. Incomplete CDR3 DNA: TGTGCCAGCAGTCTGGCGACACAAAGCCCAACCTTGTAC.

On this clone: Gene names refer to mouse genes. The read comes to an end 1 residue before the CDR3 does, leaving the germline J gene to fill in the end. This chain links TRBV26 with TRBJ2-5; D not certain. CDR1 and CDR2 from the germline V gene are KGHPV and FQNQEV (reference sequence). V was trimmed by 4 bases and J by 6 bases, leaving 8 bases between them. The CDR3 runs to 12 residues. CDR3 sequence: CASSQTRDTQYF. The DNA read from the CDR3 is TGTGCCAGCAGTCAGACCAGGGACACCCAGTAC.

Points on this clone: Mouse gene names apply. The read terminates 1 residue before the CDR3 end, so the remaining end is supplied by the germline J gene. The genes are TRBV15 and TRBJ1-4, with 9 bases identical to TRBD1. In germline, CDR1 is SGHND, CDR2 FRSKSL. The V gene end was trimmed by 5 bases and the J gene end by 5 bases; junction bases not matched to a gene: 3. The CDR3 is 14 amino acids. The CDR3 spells CASSPGTGNERLFF. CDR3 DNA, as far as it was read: TGTGCCAGCAGTCCCGGGACAGGGAACGAAAGATTATTT.

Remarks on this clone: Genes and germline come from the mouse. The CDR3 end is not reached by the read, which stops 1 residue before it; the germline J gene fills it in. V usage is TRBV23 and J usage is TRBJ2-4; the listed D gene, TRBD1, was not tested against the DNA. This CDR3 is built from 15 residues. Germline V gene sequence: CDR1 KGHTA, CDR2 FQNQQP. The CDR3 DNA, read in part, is TGCCCCAGCAGTCGCGACAGATTTAGTCAAAACACCTTGTAC. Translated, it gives CPSSRDRFSQNTLY. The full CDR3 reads CPSSRDRFSQNTLYF.

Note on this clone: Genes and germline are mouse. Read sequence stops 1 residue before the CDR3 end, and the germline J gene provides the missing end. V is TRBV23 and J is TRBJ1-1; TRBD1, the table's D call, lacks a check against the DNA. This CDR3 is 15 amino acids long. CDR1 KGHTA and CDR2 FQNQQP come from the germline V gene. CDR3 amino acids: CSSSHRTGAGTEVFF. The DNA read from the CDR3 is TGCTCCAGCAGTCACAGGACAGGGGCTGGCACAGAAGTCTTC.

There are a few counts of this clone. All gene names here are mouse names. The covered CDR3 bases are TGTGCCAGCAGCCAAGATCAAAACTCCGACTACACC. This sequence encodes CASSQDQNSDYT. The CDR3 reads in full as CASSQDQNSDYTF. The V gene is TRBV5, the J gene TRBJ1-2; D is unresolved. The missing CDR3 end, 1 residue past where the read stops, is filled in from the germline J gene. CDR3 size: 13 residues. Trimming took 0 bases from V and 1 from J, leaving 3 bases between them. The V gene's germline CDR1 is LGHNA and CDR2 YNLKQL (reference sequence).

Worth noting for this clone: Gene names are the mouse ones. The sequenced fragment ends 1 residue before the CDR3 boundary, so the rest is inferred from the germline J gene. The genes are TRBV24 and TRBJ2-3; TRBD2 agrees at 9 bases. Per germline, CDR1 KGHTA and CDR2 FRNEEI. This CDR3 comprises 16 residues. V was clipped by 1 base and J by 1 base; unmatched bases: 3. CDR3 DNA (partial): TGTGCCAGCAGTCTGTGTGGGGGGGCGTGTGCAGAAACGCTGTAT. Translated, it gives CASSLCGGACAETLY. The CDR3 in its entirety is CASSLCGGACAETLYF.

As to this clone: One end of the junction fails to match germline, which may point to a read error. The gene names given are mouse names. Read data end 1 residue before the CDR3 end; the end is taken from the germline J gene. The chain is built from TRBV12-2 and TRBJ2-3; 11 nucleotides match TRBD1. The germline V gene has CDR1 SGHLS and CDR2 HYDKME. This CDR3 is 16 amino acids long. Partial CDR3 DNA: TGTGCCAGCTCTCGCCGGGGACAGGGGGGTGCAGAAATGCTGTAT. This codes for CASSRRGQGGAEMLY. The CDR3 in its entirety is CASSRRGQGGAEMLYF.

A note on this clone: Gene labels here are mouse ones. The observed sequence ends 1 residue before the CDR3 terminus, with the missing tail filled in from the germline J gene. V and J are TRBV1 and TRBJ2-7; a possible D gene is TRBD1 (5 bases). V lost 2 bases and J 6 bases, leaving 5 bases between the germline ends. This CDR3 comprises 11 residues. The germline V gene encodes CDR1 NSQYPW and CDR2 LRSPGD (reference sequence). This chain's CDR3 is CTCSAQGEQYF. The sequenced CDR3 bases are TGCACCTGCAGTGCACAGGGTGAACAGTAC.

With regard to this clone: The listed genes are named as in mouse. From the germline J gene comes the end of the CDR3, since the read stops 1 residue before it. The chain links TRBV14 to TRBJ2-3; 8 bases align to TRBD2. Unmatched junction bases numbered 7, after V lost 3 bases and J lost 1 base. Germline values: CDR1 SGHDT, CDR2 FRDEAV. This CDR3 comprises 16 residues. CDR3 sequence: CASSWGGRGGAETLYF. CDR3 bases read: TGTGCCAGCAGTTGGGGGGGGCGGGGAGGTGCAGAAACGCTGTAT. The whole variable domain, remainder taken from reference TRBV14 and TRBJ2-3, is EAGVTQSPRYAVLQEGQAVSFWCDPISGHDTLYWYQQPRDQGPQLLVYFRDEAVIDNSQLPSDRFSAVRPKGTNSTLKIQSAKQGDTATYLCASSWGGRGGAETLYFGSGTRLTVL.

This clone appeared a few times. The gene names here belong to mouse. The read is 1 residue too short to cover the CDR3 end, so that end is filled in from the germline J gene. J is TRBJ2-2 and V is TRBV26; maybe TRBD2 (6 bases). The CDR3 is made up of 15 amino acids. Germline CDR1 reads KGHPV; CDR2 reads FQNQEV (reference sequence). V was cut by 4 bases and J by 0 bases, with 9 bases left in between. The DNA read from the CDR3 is TGTGCCAGCAGTCCCACTGGGACAAACACCGGGCAGCTCTAC. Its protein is CASSPTGTNTGQLY. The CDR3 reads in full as CASSPTGTNTGQLYF.

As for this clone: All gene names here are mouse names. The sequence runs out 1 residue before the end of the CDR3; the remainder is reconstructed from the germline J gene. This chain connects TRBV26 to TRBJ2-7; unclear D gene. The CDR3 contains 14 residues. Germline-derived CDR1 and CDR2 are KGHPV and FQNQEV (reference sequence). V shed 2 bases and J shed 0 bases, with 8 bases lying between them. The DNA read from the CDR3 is TGTGCCAGCAGTCTGGCACAGTTCTCCTATGAACAGTAC. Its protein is CASSLAQFSYEQY. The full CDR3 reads CASSLAQFSYEQYF.

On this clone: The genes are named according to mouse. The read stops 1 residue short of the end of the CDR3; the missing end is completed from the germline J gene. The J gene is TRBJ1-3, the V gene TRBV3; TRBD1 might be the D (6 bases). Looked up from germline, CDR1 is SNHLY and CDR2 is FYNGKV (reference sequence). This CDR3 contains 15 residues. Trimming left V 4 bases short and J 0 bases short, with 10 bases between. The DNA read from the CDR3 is TGTGCCAGCAGCTCGGGACAATTTTCTGGAAATACGCTCTAT. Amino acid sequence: CASSSGQFSGNTLY. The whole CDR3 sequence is CASSSGQFSGNTLYF.

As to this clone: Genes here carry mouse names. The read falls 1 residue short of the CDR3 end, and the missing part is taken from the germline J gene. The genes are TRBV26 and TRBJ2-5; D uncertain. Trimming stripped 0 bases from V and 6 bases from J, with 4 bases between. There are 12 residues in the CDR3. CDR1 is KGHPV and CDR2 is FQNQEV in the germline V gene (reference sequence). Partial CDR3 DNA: TGTGCCAGCAGTCTGTCGAGGGACACCCAGTAC. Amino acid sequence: CASSLSRDTQY. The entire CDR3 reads CASSLSRDTQYF. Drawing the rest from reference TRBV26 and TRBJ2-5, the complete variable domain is NSKVIQTPRYLVKGQGQKAKMRCIPEKGHPVVFWYQQNKNNEFKFLINFQNQEVLQQIDMTEKRFSAECPSNSPCSLEIQSSEAGDSALYLCASSLSRDTQYFGPGTRLLVL.

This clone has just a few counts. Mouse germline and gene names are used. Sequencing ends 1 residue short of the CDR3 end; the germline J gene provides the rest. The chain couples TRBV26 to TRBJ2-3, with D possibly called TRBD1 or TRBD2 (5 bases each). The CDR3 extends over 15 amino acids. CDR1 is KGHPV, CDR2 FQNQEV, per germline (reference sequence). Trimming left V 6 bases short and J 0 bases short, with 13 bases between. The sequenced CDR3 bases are TGTGCCAGCAGGGGACGTATAAATAGTGCAGAAACGCTGTAT. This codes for CASRGRINSAETLY. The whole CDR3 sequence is CASRGRINSAETLYF.

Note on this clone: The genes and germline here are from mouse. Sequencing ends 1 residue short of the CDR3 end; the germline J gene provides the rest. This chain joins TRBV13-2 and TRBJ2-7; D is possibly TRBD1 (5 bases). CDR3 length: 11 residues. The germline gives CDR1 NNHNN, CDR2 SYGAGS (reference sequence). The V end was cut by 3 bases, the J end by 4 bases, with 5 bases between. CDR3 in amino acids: CASGGQYEQYF. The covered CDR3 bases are TGTGCCAGCGGTGGACAGTATGAACAGTAC.

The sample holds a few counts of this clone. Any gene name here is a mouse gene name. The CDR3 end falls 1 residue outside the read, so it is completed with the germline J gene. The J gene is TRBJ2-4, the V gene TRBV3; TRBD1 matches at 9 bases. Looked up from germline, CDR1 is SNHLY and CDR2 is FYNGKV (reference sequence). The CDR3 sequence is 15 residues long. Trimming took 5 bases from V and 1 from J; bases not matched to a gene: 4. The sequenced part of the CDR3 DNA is TGTGCCAGCAGCATCCGGGACAGGGGTCAAAACACCTTGTAC. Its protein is CASSIRDRGQNTLY. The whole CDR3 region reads CASSIRDRGQNTLYF.

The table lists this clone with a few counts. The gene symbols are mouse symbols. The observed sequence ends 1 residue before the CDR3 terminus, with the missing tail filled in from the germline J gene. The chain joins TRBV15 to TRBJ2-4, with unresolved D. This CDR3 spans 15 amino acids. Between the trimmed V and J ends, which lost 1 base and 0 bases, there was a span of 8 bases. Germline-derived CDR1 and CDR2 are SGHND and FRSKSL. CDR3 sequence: CASSLEGSSQNTLYF. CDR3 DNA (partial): TGTGCCAGCAGTTTAGAGGGTTCTAGTCAAAACACCTTGTAC.

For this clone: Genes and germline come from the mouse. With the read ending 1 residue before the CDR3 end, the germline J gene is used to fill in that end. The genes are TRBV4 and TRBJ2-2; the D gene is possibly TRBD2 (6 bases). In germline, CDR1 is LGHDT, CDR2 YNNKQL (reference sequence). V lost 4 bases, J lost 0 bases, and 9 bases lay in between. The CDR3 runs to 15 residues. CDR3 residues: CASSLGLSNTGQLYF. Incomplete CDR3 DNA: TGTGCCAGCAGCTTGGGACTTTCAAACACCGGGCAGCTCTAC.

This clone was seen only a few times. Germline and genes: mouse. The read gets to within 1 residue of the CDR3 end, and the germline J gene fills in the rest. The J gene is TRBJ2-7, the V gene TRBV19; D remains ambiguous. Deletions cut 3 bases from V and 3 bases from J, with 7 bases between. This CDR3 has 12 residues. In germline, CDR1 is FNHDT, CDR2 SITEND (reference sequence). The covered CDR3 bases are TGTGCCAGCAGTAGTTGGGACTATGAACAGTAC. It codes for CASSSWDYEQY. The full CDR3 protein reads CASSSWDYEQYF.

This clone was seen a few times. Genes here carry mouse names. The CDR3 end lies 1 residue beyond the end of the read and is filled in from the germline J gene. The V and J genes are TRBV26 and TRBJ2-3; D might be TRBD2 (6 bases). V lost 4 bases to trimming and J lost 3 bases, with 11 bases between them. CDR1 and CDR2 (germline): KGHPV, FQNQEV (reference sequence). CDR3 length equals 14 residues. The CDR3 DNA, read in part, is TGTGCCAGCAGTCCGGGGGGTTGGGCAGAAACGCTGTAT. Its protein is CASSPGGWAETLY. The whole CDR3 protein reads CASSPGGWAETLYF.

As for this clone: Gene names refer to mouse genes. The part of the CDR3 DNA that was read is TGTGCCAGGGCCGGGGTAAACACAGAAGTCTTC. It specifies CARAGVNTEVF. The whole CDR3 sequence reads CARAGVNTEVFF. The chain joins TRBV13-2 to TRBJ1-1, with D uncertain. The read stops 1 residue short of the end of the CDR3; the missing end is completed from the germline J gene. Per the germline V gene, CDR1 is NNHNN and CDR2 is SYGAGS (reference sequence). The CDR3 is made up of 12 amino acids. The germline V and J ends were trimmed by 8 bases and 1 base, with 9 bases remaining between them.